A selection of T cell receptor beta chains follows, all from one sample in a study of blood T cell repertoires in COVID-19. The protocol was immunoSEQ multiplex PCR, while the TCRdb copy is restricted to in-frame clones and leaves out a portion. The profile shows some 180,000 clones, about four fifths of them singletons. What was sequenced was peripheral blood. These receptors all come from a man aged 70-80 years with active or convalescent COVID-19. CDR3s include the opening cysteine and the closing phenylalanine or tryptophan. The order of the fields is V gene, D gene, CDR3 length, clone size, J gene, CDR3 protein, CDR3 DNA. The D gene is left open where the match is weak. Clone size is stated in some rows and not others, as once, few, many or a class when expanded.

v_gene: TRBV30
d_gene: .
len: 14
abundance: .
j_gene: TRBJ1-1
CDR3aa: CAWSHTRVHTEAFF
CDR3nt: TGTGCCTGGAGTCACACTAGGGTTCACACTGAAGCTTTCTTT

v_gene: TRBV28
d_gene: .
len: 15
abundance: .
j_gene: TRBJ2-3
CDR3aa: CASSLPRGFTDTQYF
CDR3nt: TGTGCCAGCAGCCTCCCGCGGGGTTTCACAGATACGCAGTATTTT

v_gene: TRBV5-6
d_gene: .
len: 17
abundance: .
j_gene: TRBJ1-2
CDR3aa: CASSLPQPAPGNYGYTF
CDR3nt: TGTGCCAGCAGCCTACCTCAGCCGGCACCGGGGAACTATGGCTACACCTTC

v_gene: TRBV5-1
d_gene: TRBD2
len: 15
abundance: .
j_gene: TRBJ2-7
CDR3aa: CASKTSVAGVYEQYF
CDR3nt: TGCGCCAGCAAGACGAGCGTAGCGGGAGTCTACGAGCAGTACTTC

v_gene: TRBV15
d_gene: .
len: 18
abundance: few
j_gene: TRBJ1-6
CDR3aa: CATSTGWPGEAYNSPLHF
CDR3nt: TGTGCCACCAGCACAGGGTGGCCGGGCGAAGCCTATAATTCACCCCTCCACTTT

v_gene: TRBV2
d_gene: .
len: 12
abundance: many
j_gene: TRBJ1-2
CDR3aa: CASIGSHGGYTF
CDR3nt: TGTGCCAGCATCGGGAGTCATGGGGGCTACACCTTC

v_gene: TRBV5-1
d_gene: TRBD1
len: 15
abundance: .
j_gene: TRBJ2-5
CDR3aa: CASSDGQGAGETQYF
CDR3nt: TGCGCCAGCAGCGACGGACAGGGGGCTGGGGAGACCCAGTACTTC

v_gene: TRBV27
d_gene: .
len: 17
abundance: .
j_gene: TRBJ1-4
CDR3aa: CASSKSFLQGKNEKLFF
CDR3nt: TGTGCCAGCAGCAAATCTTTCCTGCAGGGAAAAAATGAAAAACTGTTTTTT

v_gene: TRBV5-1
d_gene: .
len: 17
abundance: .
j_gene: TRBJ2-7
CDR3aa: CASSFSSSRTATYEQYF
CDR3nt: TGCGCCAGCAGTTTTTCCAGCTCACGGACAGCCACCTACGAGCAGTACTTC

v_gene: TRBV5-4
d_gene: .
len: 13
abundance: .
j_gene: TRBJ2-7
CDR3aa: CASSLNGRAEQYF
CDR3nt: TGTGCCAGCAGCTTGAACGGCAGGGCCGAGCAGTACTTC

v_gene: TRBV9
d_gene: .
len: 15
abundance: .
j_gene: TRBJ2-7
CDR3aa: CASSVGSGETYEQYF
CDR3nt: TGTGCCAGCAGCGTAGGGTCGGGGGAAACTTACGAGCAGTACTTC

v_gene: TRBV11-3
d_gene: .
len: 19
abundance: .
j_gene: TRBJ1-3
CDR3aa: CASRHARQGSSKAGNTIYF
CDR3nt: TGTGCCAGCAGGCACGCCCGGCAGGGGTCTTCCAAAGCTGGAAACACCATATATTTT

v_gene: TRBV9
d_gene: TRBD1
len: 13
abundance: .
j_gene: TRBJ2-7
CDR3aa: CASSVVAGGQQYF
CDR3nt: TGTGCCAGCAGCGTAGTGGCAGGGGGCCAACAGTACTTC

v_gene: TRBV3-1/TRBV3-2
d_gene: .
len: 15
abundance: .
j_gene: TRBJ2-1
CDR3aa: CASSQDSTEDNEQFF
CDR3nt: TGTGCCAGCAGCCAGGACTCGACCGAAGACAATGAGCAGTTCTTC

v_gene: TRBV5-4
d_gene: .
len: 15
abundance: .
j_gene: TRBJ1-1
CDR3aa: CASSLDRTRHTEAFF
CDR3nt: TGTGCCAGCAGCTTGGACAGGACCAGACACACTGAAGCTTTCTTT

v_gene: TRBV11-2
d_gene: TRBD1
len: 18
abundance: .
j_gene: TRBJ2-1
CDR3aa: CASSLRNLNRGPYNEQFF
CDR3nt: TGTGCCAGCAGCTTAAGAAACTTAAACAGGGGCCCCTACAATGAGCAGTTCTTC

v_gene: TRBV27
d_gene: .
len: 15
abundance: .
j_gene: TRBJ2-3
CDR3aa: CASQLGAGVIDTQYF
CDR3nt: TGTGCCAGTCAGCTGGGGGCGGGAGTCATAGATACGCAGTATTTT

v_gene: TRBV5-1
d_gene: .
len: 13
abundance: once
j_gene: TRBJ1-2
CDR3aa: CASNLMAGYGYTF
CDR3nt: TGCGCCAGCAACTTGATGGCAGGGTATGGCTACACCTTC